This T cell receptor (beta chain) was identified in a study of Ad26.COV2.S vaccination and SARS-CoV-2 variants. Treatment noted: 15 to 20 received Ad26.COV2.S at low or high dose, single or two shots; roughly five received placebo; per-sample allocation not given. Collection of the samples took place on day 63 after the first injection of vaccine or placebo. Profiled with immunoSEQ multiplex PCR; TCRdb holds only in-frame clones, not every one. The sample records 300,000 to 350,000 clones, 85% being singletons. V shed 0 bases, J shed 5 bases, and the junction held 6 bases outside the gene matches. Germline CDR1 is LGHNA and CDR2 is YNFKEQ. CDR3 length equals 15 residues.

The receptor's source is a person aged 18-60 years who received the Ad26.COV2.S COVID-19 vaccine or a placebo. Material: peripheral blood, obtained in a trial of Ad26.COV2.S vaccine versus placebo. The chain couples TRBV4-2 to TRBJ1-1; 7 nucleotides align to TRBD1. Written as DNA, the CDR3 is TGTGCCAGCAGCCAAGAAGCCAGGGGGAGGACTGAAGCTTTCTTT. Its translation is CASSQEARGRTEAFF.